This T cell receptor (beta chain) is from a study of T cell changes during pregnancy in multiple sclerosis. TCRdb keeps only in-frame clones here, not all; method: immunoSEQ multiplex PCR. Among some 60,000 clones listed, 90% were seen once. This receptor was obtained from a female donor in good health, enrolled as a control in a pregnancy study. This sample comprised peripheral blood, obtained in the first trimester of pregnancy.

The CDR3 reads CASSPELAPSTDTQYF. The DNA of the CDR3 is TGTGCCAGCAGCCCCGAGCTAGCGCCTAGCACAGATACGCAGTATTTT. The V and J genes are TRBV9 and TRBJ2-3; a weak D match, TRBD2 (6 bases). Trimming removed 4 bases at V and 0 bases at J, with 15 bases between. Germline V gene lookup returns CDR1 SGDLS and CDR2 YYNGEE. The CDR3 covers 16 residues. The full variable domain, with the rest looked up from reference TRBV9 and TRBJ2-3, is DSGVTQTPKHLITATGQRVTLRCSPRSGDLSVYWYQQSLDQGLQFLIQYYNGEERAKGNILERFSAQQFPDLHSELNLSSLELGDSALYFCASSPELAPSTDTQYFGPGTRLTVL.